This entry concerns a single T cell receptor (beta chain). The antigen remains undetermined. Data came from immunoSEQ multiplex PCR; TCRdb stores just in-frame clones and leaves some out. Seen here are over a million clones, 98% observed once, and the top ten hold approximately 0.44%. Investigators divided CD4+ cells into CD45RA+ naive and CD45RA-negative memory subsets. The data were taken from a study of shared clonotypes between healthy human individuals. Findings and limits, study-wide: Between a handful of donors, naive CD4 clonotypes were shared at a level of around 5.2%.

Germline V gene sequence: CDR1 LGHNA, CDR2 YSLEER. The CDR3 runs 14 residues. The V end was cut by 5 bases, the J end by 0 bases, with 7 bases between. The chain links TRBV4-3 to TRBJ2-2; D gene uncertain. The sequenced material came from naive CD4+ T cells sorted from blood. The subset: CD45RA+ positively selected. The TCR comes from a man aged 30-40 years in good health. The CDR3 region is CASSGQPNTGELFF. Here the CDR3 DNA reads TGCGCCAGCAGCGGGCAGCCGAACACCGGGGAGCTGTTTTTT.